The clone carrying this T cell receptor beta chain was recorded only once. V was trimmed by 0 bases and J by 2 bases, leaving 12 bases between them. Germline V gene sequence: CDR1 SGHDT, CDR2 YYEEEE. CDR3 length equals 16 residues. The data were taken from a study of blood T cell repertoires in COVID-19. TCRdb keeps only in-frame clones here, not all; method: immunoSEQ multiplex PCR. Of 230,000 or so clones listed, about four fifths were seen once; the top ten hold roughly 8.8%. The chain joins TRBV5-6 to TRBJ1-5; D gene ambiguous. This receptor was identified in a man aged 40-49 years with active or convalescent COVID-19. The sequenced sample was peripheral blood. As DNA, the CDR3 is TGTGCCAGCAGCTTGGGGTCCTTTCTAGGCAATCAGCCCCAGCATTTT. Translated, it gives CASSLGSFLGNQPQHF. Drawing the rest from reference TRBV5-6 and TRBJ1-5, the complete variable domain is DAGVTQSPTHLIKTRGQQVTLRCSPKSGHDTVSWYQQALGQGPQFIFQYYEEEERQRGNFPDRFSGHQFPNYSSELNVNALLLGDSALYLCASSLGSFLGNQPQHFGDGTRLSIL.